A single sample gave rise to the 15 T cell receptor beta chains below, sequenced in a study of OX40 agonist ivuxolimab in advanced cancers. The protocol was immunoSEQ multiplex PCR, while the TCRdb copy is restricted to in-frame clones and leaves out a portion. In the table there are around 80,000 clones, approximately 86% of which are singletons. The sample consisted of CD4+ or CD8+ T cells sorted from blood, taken in a trial of the OX40 agonist ivuxolimab. These receptors were obtained from an adult with an advanced solid tumor such as melanoma, head and neck, liver or kidney cancer.

The chain recombines TRBV7-2 with TRBJ1-4; 9 bases are a match to TRBD1. The V segment lost 6 bases and the J segment 8 bases; nucleotides outside the gene matches: 13. Germline lookup yields CDR1 SGHTA and CDR2 FQGNSA. The CDR3 length is 16 residues. CDR3 DNA sequence: TGTGCCAGCAGTCCAGGGGACAGGGCGGGAGGGGAAAAACTGTTTTTT. Translated, it gives CASSPGDRAGGEKLFF.

The chain has TRBV30 and TRBJ2-1, with 8 bases matching TRBD2. CDR1 and CDR2 from the germline V gene are GTSNPN and SVGIG (reference sequence). The V segment lost 5 bases and the J segment 10 bases; nucleotides outside the gene matches: 19. The CDR3 is 16 residues long. CDR3 region: CAWEYTNPGLAGEQFF. In nucleotides, the CDR3 is TGTGCCTGGGAGTATACCAATCCTGGACTAGCAGGCGAGCAGTTCTTC.

The rearrangement links TRBV5-8 to TRBJ2-5; D not certain. This CDR3 has 11 residues. Trimming pared 4 bases from V and 5 bases from J, leaving 6 bases between. CDR1 and CDR2 (germline): SGHTS, YDEGEE. The CDR3 DNA reads TGTGCCAGCAGCCCAAGGGAGACCCAGTACTTC. It codes for CASSPRETQYF. Variable domain in full (rest from reference TRBV5-8 and TRBJ2-5): EAGVTQSPTHLIKTRGQQATLRCSPISGHTSVYWYQQALGLGLQFLLWYDEGEERNRGNFPPRFSGRQFPNYSSELNVNALELEDSALYLCASSPRETQYFGPGTRLLVL.

V is TRBV19 and J is TRBJ1-5; the D gene is possibly TRBD1 (5 bases). CDR3 length equals 14 residues. Germline CDR1 reads LNHDA; CDR2 reads SQIVND (reference sequence). The ends were cut back, 4 bases at V and 3 bases at J, with 10 bases in the middle. CDR3 loop: CASSTRQYNQPQHF. DNA of the CDR3: TGTGCCAGTAGTACCAGACAGTACAATCAGCCCCAGCATTTT.

The J gene is TRBJ2-5, the V gene TRBV29-1, with D perhaps assigned TRBD1 or TRBD2 (6 bases each). The CDR3 is 13 amino acids. The ends were cut back, 7 bases at V and 2 bases at J, with 14 bases in the middle. CDR1 is SQVTM, CDR2 ANQGSEA, per germline. Written as DNA, the CDR3 is TGCAGCGAAGGGGGACTTACTCAAGAGACCCAGTACTTC. Its protein is CSEGGLTQETQYF.

V and J are TRBV5-6 and TRBJ2-5; 8 bases line up with TRBD2. The CDR3 runs to 15 residues. V gave up 1 base and J gave up 4 bases; unmatched junction bases: 6. Germline assignment: CDR1 SGHDT and CDR2 YYEEEE. The CDR3 region has the DNA TGTGCCAGCAGCTTGAGGCTGGCGGGAGGAGAGACCCAGTACTTC. Translation gives CASSLRLAGGETQYF.

The chain has TRBV6-4 and TRBJ2-7; TRBD1 matches 8 bases. Germline-derived CDR1 and CDR2 are MRHNA and SNTAGT. After removal of 5 bases from V and 2 bases from J, the junction contained 5 bases not matched to a gene. CDR3 length equals 14 residues. The CDR3 DNA follows: TGTGCCAGCAGTACCCGGGACAGGCCCTACGAGCAGTACTTC. Its translation: CASSTRDRPYEQYF.

V and J are TRBV7-2 and TRBJ2-3; perhaps TRBD2 as D (5 bases). Trimming stripped 2 bases from V and 5 bases from J, with 11 bases between. The CDR3 runs 14 residues. Germline V gives CDR1 SGHTA, CDR2 FQGNSA. CDR3 nucleotide sequence: TGTGCCAGCAGCTTAATCCCACTAGGAGATACGCAGTATTTT. It yields the protein CASSLIPLGDTQYF.

The rearrangement joins TRBV7-7 to TRBJ2-5; D gene ambiguous. From germline, CDR1 is SSHAT and CDR2 FNYEAQ (reference sequence). The CDR3 consists of 15 residues. V gave up 1 base and J gave up 1 base, with 10 bases separating them. The CDR3 sequence is CASSLGTVFQETQYF. The DNA of the CDR3 is TGTGCCAGCAGCTTAGGGACGGTTTTCCAAGAGACCCAGTACTTC.

The chain is built from TRBV6-4 and TRBJ1-5; no reliable D call. Trimming cost V 3 bases and J 1 base, with 4 bases left between them. The CDR3 runs 13 residues. Per germline, CDR1 MRHNA and CDR2 SNTAGT. CDR3 region: CASSEQSNQPQHF. CDR3 bases: TGTGCCAGCAGTGAGCAGAGCAATCAGCCCCAGCATTTT.

For this clone: The same CDR3 arises from other DNA sequences in this sample as well. This chain links TRBV7-3 with TRBJ2-3; D remains unclear. The CDR3 length is 13 residues. Germline values: CDR1 SGHTA, CDR2 FQGTGA. Trimming stripped 2 bases from V and 0 bases from J, with 3 bases between. The CDR3 reads CASSLVSTDTQYF. Written as DNA, the CDR3 is TGTGCCAGCAGCTTAGTTAGCACAGATACGCAGTATTTT. The variable domain in full, completed from reference TRBV7-3 and TRBJ2-3, reads GAGVSQTPSNKVTEKGKYVELRCDPISGHTALYWYRQSLGQGPEFLIYFQGTGAADDSGLPNDRFFAVRPEGSVSTLKIQRTERGDSAVYLCASSLVSTDTQYFGPGTRLTVL.

The CDR3, as DNA: TGCGCCAGCAGTGAGTCGGCAGGCGCAGCGGGTTCACCCCTCCACTTT. Residues: CASSESAGAAGSPLHF. The V gene is TRBV10-2, the J gene TRBJ1-6; D not resolved. The CDR3 has 16 residues. Trimming cost V 0 bases and J 9 bases, with 15 bases left between them. From germline, CDR1 is WSHSY and CDR2 SAAADI.

The chain recombines TRBV6-5 with TRBJ1-4; 7 bases fit TRBD1. V dropped 7 bases and J dropped 5; count of bases not matched to a gene: 10. Germline V gene data show CDR1 as MNHEY and CDR2 as SVGAGI. The CDR3 contains 15 residues. The CDR3 coding sequence is TGTGCCAGCAAAAAAACAGGGGTTGAGAATGAAAAACTGTTTTTT. Translating gives CASKKTGVENEKLFF.

V gene TRBV5-1 combines with J gene TRBJ2-7, with 7 bases identical to TRBD1. V trimming: 4 bases; J trimming: 3 bases; junction bases outside the gene matches: 7. Germline CDR1 SGHRS, CDR2 YFSETQ. The CDR3 extends over 14 amino acids. The CDR3 DNA reads as TGCGCCAGCAGCCAGCGACAGGGTAACTACGAGCAGTACTTC. As protein: CASSQRQGNYEQYF. Complete variable domain (other parts from reference TRBV5-1 and TRBJ2-7): KAGVTQTPRYLIKTRGQQVTLSCSPISGHRSVSWYQQTPGQGLQFLFEYFSETQRNKGNFPGRFSGRQFSNSRSEMNVSTLELGDSALYLCASSQRQGNYEQYFGPGTRLTVT.

The chain recombines TRBV20-1 with TRBJ1-2; D uncertain. The CDR3 spans 11 residues. V was shortened by 1 base and J by 5 bases, with 5 bases between the two germline ends. Germline-derived CDR1 and CDR2 are DFQATT and SNEGSKA (reference sequence). The CDR3 reads CSARVRYGYTF. CDR3 bases: TGCAGTGCTAGAGTGAGGTATGGCTACACCTTC.